Presented here are 32 T cell receptor beta chains from one specimen sequenced in a study of CD8 T cells in ankylosing spondylitis. TCRdb recomputed calls from the 5' RACE reads with MiXCR, one row per CDR3 protein. The sample lists roughly 250,000 distinct CDR3 sequences; roughly 8.6% were seen once. The sample comprised blood, either unsorted or a sorted T cell fraction (not recorded which). All receptors come from a male donor with ankylosing spondylitis or in good health (not recorded which).

This clonotype was found many times. The chain is built from TRBV7-9 and TRBJ2-5; either TRBD1 or TRBD2 may supply D (5 bases each). Trimming removed 5 bases at V and 2 bases at J, with 15 bases between. Germline CDR1 is SEHNR and CDR2 is FQNEAQ (reference sequence). The CDR3 sequence is 15 residues long. The CDR3 reads CASSGGSVRQETQYF. The CDR3 coding sequence is TGTGCCAGCAGCGGGGGTTCGGTCAGACAAGAGACCCAGTACTTC.

This clonotype was observed many times. The J gene is TRBJ1-1, the V gene TRBV6-6; 9 bases map to TRBD1. The CDR3 loop spans 12 amino acids. From germline, CDR1 is MNHNY and CDR2 SVGAGI (reference sequence). V dropped 6 bases and J dropped 7; count of bases not matched to a gene: 3. CDR3 bases: TGTGCCAGCAGGACAGGGGGTTTTGAAGCTTTCTTT. It yields the protein CASRTGGFEAFF.

Comment on this clonotype: A clone one base away is much larger, so this may be a read error. The chain carries TRBV5-1 and TRBJ2-1; D perhaps matches TRBD2 (6 bases). Trimming took 0 bases from V and 12 from J, leaving 16 bases between them. This CDR3 comprises 14 residues. From germline, CDR1 is SGHRS and CDR2 YFSETQ. This CDR3 is CASSLDGSGRAQFF. The DNA for the CDR3 is TGCGCCAGCAGCTTGGATGGGAGCGGGCGTGCGCAGTTCTTC.

This clonotype was observed at least ten times. The chain links TRBV4-3 to TRBJ1-2; 10 bases are a match to TRBD1. Germline V gene lookup returns CDR1 LGHNA and CDR2 YSLEER. The CDR3 extends over 19 amino acids. With 2 bases clipped from V and 4 bases from J, the junction kept 16 bases outside the gene matches. The CDR3 bases are TGCGCCAGCAGCCAATTTTTGGGGGGACAGGGGTCGGACCCCTATGGCTACACCTTC. Protein sequence: CASSQFLGGQGSDPYGYTF.

This clonotype was picked up many times. This sequence joins TRBV7-2 and TRBJ1-3; D is unclear. CDR3 size: 15 residues. Trimming took off 2 bases at V and 2 bases at J, with 10 bases between the two ends. Germline values: CDR1 SGHTA, CDR2 FQGNSA. CDR3 sequence (DNA): TGTGCCAGCAGCTTATCCCCGGTGGCTGGAAACACCATATATTTT. It encodes CASSLSPVAGNTIYF. Full variable domain (rest looked up from reference TRBV7-2 and TRBJ1-3): GAGVSQSPSNKVTEKGKDVELRCDPISGHTALYWYRQSLGQGLEFLIYFQGNSAPDKSGLPSDRFSAERTGGSVSTLTIQRTQQEDSAVYLCASSLSPVAGNTIYFGEGSWLTVV.

There are many counts of this clonotype. This sequence joins TRBV6-1 and TRBJ1-5; possibly TRBD1 for D (5 bases). Trimming shortened V by 2 bases and J by 3 bases, and 14 bases separated the two germline ends. The CDR3 length is 16 residues. Per the germline V gene, CDR1 is MNHNS and CDR2 is SASEGT. This CDR3 is CASSEFGQGHNQPQHF. CDR3 nucleotide sequence: TGTGCCAGCAGTGAATTCGGGCAGGGCCACAATCAGCCCCAGCATTTT.

This clonotype was counted at least ten times. V is TRBV30 and J is TRBJ2-3; the D gene is possibly TRBD2 (5 bases). This CDR3 has 12 amino acids. The germline V gene encodes CDR1 GTSNPN and CDR2 SVGIG (reference sequence). Trimming took off 0 bases at V and 5 bases at J, with 6 bases between the two ends. CDR3 amino acids: CAWSVAGDTQYF. CDR3 nucleotides: TGTGCCTGGAGTGTGGCGGGAGATACGCAGTATTTT.

The rearrangement uses TRBV19 and TRBJ1-2, with TRBD1 matching 8 bases. CDR3 length equals 14 residues. The trim removed 1 base at V and 8 bases at J, leaving 6 bases unmatched. Per the germline V gene, CDR1 is LNHDA and CDR2 is SQIVND (reference sequence). The CDR3 sequence: CASSIGTGPGGYTF. The CDR3 coding sequence is TGTGCCAGTAGTATAGGGACAGGGCCAGGGGGCTACACCTTC.

This clonotype was detected a few times. CDR3 loop: CASSPPARGHEQYF. CDR3 sequence (DNA): TGTGCCAGCTCACCACCCGCCAGGGGGCATGAGCAGTACTTC. The V and J genes are TRBV18 and TRBJ2-7; 8 bases line up with TRBD1. The CDR3 covers 14 residues. The germline gives CDR1 KGHSH, CDR2 LQKENI. V shed 0 bases and J 7 bases; nucleotides not matched to a gene: 5.

This clonotype was observed at least ten times. The chain employs TRBV7-9 and TRBJ2-7, with D uncertain. Germline-derived CDR1 and CDR2 are SEHNR and FQNEAQ (reference sequence). CDR3 length: 14 amino acids. With 4 bases removed from V and 4 bases from J, the gap between germline ends came to 14 bases. The DNA of the CDR3 is TGTGCCAGCAGCTCGACTTTGGTCCATTACGAGCAGTACTTC. Translation: CASSSTLVHYEQYF.

In this sample, this clonotype turned up a few times. The genes are TRBV4-3 and TRBJ1-2, with D hard to call. The CDR3 has 14 residues. The V end was cut by 4 bases, the J end by 4 bases, with 13 bases between. Germline loops: CDR1 LGHNA, CDR2 YSLEER. DNA for the CDR3: TGCGCCAGCAGCCTGGACTTCTCCGGCTATGGCTACACCTTC. It encodes CASSLDFSGYGYTF.

This clonotype was found many times. J is TRBJ2-2 and V is TRBV4-3, with no clear D. V lost 5 bases and J 2 bases, leaving 15 bases between the germline ends. The CDR3 sequence is 16 residues long. Germline lookup yields CDR1 LGHNA and CDR2 YSLEER. The CDR3 loop reads CASSVSRHSNTGELFF. The DNA of the CDR3 is TGCGCCAGCAGCGTGAGCCGCCACAGCAACACCGGGGAGCTGTTTTTT.

This clonotype has ten or more counts. V and J are TRBV20-1 and TRBJ2-4, with D maybe TRBD2 (5 bases). Looked up from germline, CDR1 is DFQATT and CDR2 is SNEGSKA (reference sequence). The V end lost 5 bases, the J end lost 1 base, and 12 bases lay between the germline ends. CDR3 size: 14 residues. DNA of the CDR3: TGCAGTGCTTCGGACTGGGCGGCCAAAAACATTCAGTACTTC. Translating gives CSASDWAAKNIQYF.

In its sample, this clonotype was seen many times. The genes are TRBV29-1 and TRBJ2-7, with a tentative D call TRBD1 (6 bases). V was cut by 1 base and J by 7 bases, with 14 bases left in between. The CDR3 length is 13 residues. Germline values: CDR1 SQVTM, CDR2 ANQGSEA. The CDR3 is CSVEVPGALEQYF. The CDR3 DNA follows: TGCAGCGTTGAAGTCCCAGGGGCCTTGGAGCAGTACTTC.

This clonotype has at least ten counts. The V gene is TRBV18, the J gene TRBJ2-5, with D perhaps matching TRBD2 (6 bases). Germline loops: CDR1 KGHSH, CDR2 LQKENI. V gave up 1 base and J gave up 1 base, with 10 bases separating them. CDR3 length: 15 residues. In DNA form, the CDR3 reads TGTGCCAGCTCACCACAGTTGGGGGGCCAAGAGACCCAGTACTTC. Translating it yields CASSPQLGGQETQYF.

The sample holds a few counts of this clonotype. The chain links TRBV5-1 to TRBJ1-1, with D hard to call. This CDR3 spans 17 amino acids. Germline V gene sequence: CDR1 SGHRS, CDR2 YFSETQ. The V and J ends lost 2 bases and 0 bases respectively, with 17 bases between them. The CDR3 spells CASSFRVSRDMNTEAFF. The DNA for the CDR3 is TGCGCCAGCAGCTTCCGGGTCTCACGGGATATGAACACTGAAGCTTTCTTT.

There are many counts of this clonotype. The chain uses TRBV5-1 and TRBJ2-2; D is uncertain. Germline values: CDR1 SGHRS, CDR2 YFSETQ. Trimming removed 7 bases from V and 5 bases from J, with 9 bases in between. The CDR3 sequence is 12 residues long. This chain's CDR3 is CASPSGTGELFF. The CDR3 coding sequence is TGCGCCAGCCCTTCCGGGACCGGGGAGCTGTTTTTT. The whole variable domain, remainder taken from reference TRBV5-1 and TRBJ2-2, is KAGVTQTPRYLIKTRGQQVTLSCSPISGHRSVSWYQQTPGQGLQFLFEYFSETQRNKGNFPGRFSGRQFSNSRSEMNVSTLELGDSALYLCASPSGTGELFFGEGSRLTVL.

This clonotype has at least ten counts. The chain has TRBV6-2 or TRBV6-3 and TRBJ1-1; D not resolved. Per germline, CDR1 MNHEY and CDR2 SVGEGT. The CDR3 contains 14 residues. V lost 7 bases and J lost 3, with 15 bases in between. This chain's CDR3 is CASTLPRWDTEAFF. As DNA, the CDR3 is TGTGCCAGCACTCTCCCCCGGTGGGACACTGAAGCTTTCTTT.

In this sample, this clonotype turned up many times. The gene calls are TRBV7-2 and TRBJ2-1, with TRBD1 matching 9 bases. Germline V gene lookup returns CDR1 SGHTA and CDR2 FQGNSA. This CDR3 region has 15 residues. V lost 1 base to trimming and J lost 7 bases; unmatched junction nucleotides: 5. In DNA form, the CDR3 reads TGTGCCAGCAGCTTAGGCGGACAGGGGACGAATGAGCAGTTCTTC. This gives the protein CASSLGGQGTNEQFF.

This clonotype was detected only a few times. J is TRBJ2-7 and V is TRBV5-6; no clear D. The CDR3 covers 15 residues. Germline V lookup: CDR1 SGHDT, CDR2 YYEEEE. V was pared by 4 bases and J by 3 bases, with 17 bases between. This chain's CDR3 is CASSGNPRPNYEQYF. In nucleotides, the CDR3 is TGTGCCAGCAGCGGGAATCCCCGACCAAACTACGAGCAGTACTTC.

This clonotype was counted a few times. CDR3 sequence: CAWSLTLHDTQYF. The CDR3 region has the DNA TGTGCCTGGAGTCTGACCCTCCACGATACGCAGTATTTT. V and J are TRBV30 and TRBJ2-3; D call uncertain. The CDR3 is 13 residues long. Germline CDR1 is GTSNPN and CDR2 is SVGIG (reference sequence). V lost 2 bases and J lost 6, with 12 bases in between. Looking up the rest from reference TRBV30 and TRBJ2-3 gives the full variable domain: SQTIHQWPATLVQPVGSPLSLECTVEGTSNPNLYWYRQAAGRGLQLLFYSVGIGQISSEVPQNLSASRPQDRQFILSSKKLLLSDSGFYLCAWSLTLHDTQYFGPGTRLTVL.

As concerns this clonotype: With a much larger clone just one base away, this may be a read error. The chain employs TRBV4-1 and TRBJ2-3; TRBD2 matches 9 bases. Germline CDR1 and CDR2: MGHRA and YSYEKL. The CDR3 has 16 amino acids. CDR3 protein: CTSSGRGRMGTDTQYF. In DNA form, the CDR3 reads TGCACCAGTAGCGGGAGAGGAAGAATGGGGACAGATACGCAGTATTTT.

The V call is TRBV7-6, the J call TRBJ2-6; no clear D gene. V shed 0 bases and J shed 2 bases, with 5 bases lying between them. The CDR3 extends over 15 amino acids. Per germline, CDR1 SGHVS and CDR2 FNYEAQ. Here the CDR3 DNA reads TGTGCCAGCAGCTTAGCTTACCCTGGGGCCAACGTCCTGACTTTC. Protein sequence: CASSLAYPGANVLTF.

This clonotype was observed a handful of times. The CDR3 spells CSAVDGSLPSGNTIYF. The CDR3 DNA reads as TGCAGTGCTGTCGACGGAAGCCTTCCCTCTGGAAACACCATATATTTT. The gene calls are TRBV20-1 and TRBJ1-3; D ambiguous. Germline V gene sequence: CDR1 DFQATT, CDR2 SNEGSKA (reference sequence). The CDR3 has 16 residues. V was trimmed by 5 bases and J by 0 bases, leaving 17 bases between them.

Note on this clonotype: This clone may be a read error of a much larger clone one base away. This sequence joins TRBV5-1 and TRBJ2-1, with D maybe TRBD2 (5 bases). The CDR3 totals 18 residues. Germline V gene lookup returns CDR1 SGHRS and CDR2 YFSETQ. The CDR3 bases are TGCGCCAGCAGCTTGGCCCCCCTCGCCGACTCGGGATACACTGAGCAGTTCTTC. Translated: CASSLAPLADSGYTEQFF.

This clonotype was recorded many times. This rearrangement joins TRBV27 to TRBJ1-6; TRBD1 might be the D (6 bases). The CDR3 runs to 16 residues. Per the germline V gene, CDR1 is MNHEY and CDR2 is SMNVEV (reference sequence). Trimming took 8 bases from V and 0 from J, leaving 14 bases between them. CDR3 sequence: CASRQQGSSYNSPLHF. The CDR3 DNA reads as TGTGCCAGCCGTCAACAGGGTAGCTCCTATAATTCACCCCTCCACTTT.

The sample holds many counts of this clonotype. The V and J genes are TRBV5-1 and TRBJ2-1; 11 nucleotides match TRBD2. The length of the CDR3 is 15 residues. J gave up 7 bases and V 4 bases, and 7 bases lay outside the gene matches. Germline V gives CDR1 SGHRS, CDR2 YFSETQ. The CDR3 region has the DNA TGCGCCAGCAGCCTGCGACTAGCGGGATTTAATGAGCAGTTCTTC. Protein: CASSLRLAGFNEQFF.

This clonotype was observed a handful of times. This sequence joins TRBV5-5 and TRBJ2-1; TRBD2 aligns across 10 bases. V lost 1 base to trimming and J lost 6 bases; unmatched junction nucleotides: 13. In germline, CDR1 is SGHKS, CDR2 YYEKEE (reference sequence). CDR3 length: 18 amino acids. The CDR3 nucleotides read TGTGCCAGCAGCTTGAGGGGGACTAGCGATTTATTGGGCAATGAGCAGTTCTTC. Protein: CASSLRGTSDLLGNEQFF.

The chain recombines TRBV29-1 with TRBJ1-1; 7 nucleotides line up with TRBD1. This CDR3 contains 13 residues. In germline, CDR1 is SQVTM, CDR2 ANQGSEA. The CDR3 here is CRRGPQSYTEAFF. CDR3 coding DNA: TGCAGAAGGGGGCCCCAGTCGTACACTGAAGCTTTCTTT.

The sample holds many counts of this clonotype. The chain has TRBV5-1 and TRBJ2-3; D is perhaps TRBD1 or TRBD2 (5 bases each). CDR3 size: 15 residues. The V and J ends lost 4 bases and 4 bases respectively, with 16 bases between them. The germline V gene encodes CDR1 SGHRS and CDR2 YFSETQ. The CDR3 coding sequence is TGCGCCAGCAGCGCCCTGGGAGAGGGGCCAGATACGCAGTATTTT. It yields the protein CASSALGEGPDTQYF.

This chain links TRBV7-9 with TRBJ1-4; D call uncertain. The CDR3 covers 15 residues. In germline, CDR1 is SEHNR, CDR2 FQNEAQ (reference sequence). Trimming shortened V by 6 bases and J by 6 bases, and 17 bases separated the two germline ends. For the CDR3, the DNA is TGTGCCAGCAGTGGGATGGGCCGGCGCGATGAAAAACTGTTTTTT. Translated, it gives CASSGMGRRDEKLFF.

This clonotype appeared many times. This chain joins TRBV20-1 and TRBJ2-1; 8 bases are a match to TRBD2. The CDR3 totals 14 residues. J was trimmed by 9 bases and V by 1 base; bases with no gene match: 8. In germline, CDR1 is DFQATT, CDR2 SNEGSKA (reference sequence). This CDR3 reads CSARGISGIGEQFF. CDR3 nucleotides: TGCAGTGCTAGAGGAATTAGCGGGATCGGTGAGCAGTTCTTC.